There are a few counts of the clone carrying this T cell receptor beta chain. Antigen: not known. The data belong to a study of identical twins. CDR1 is WNHNN, CDR2 SYGVQD, per germline (reference sequence). The J segment lost 8 bases and the V segment lost 2 bases, leaving 5 bases of the junction unmatched. This CDR3 is 14 amino acids long. Overall study results and limits: Analyses of zero insertions could, in part, be confounded by invariant MAIT and iNKT cells.

TCRdb used MiXCR to reprocess the 5' RACE reads, holding one entry per CDR3 protein. Altogether fewer than 250,000 distinct CDR3 sequences are present, roughly 7.5% being singletons, with the ten largest covering under 6%. Donors uniformly comprised healthy Caucasians. These data were likewise used in another study, on yellow fever vaccine responses in identical twins.

The rearrangement links TRBV10-1 to TRBJ2-1; TRBD2 aligns across 8 bases. The sequence derives from a woman under 30 in good health. Sequenced input: CD8+ T cells sorted from blood. The CDR3 nucleotides are TGCGCCAGCAGTGAGAGCGGGAGCGCGGATGAGCAGTTCTTC. This gives the protein CASSESGSADEQFF.